This TCR beta chain was sequenced during a study of identical twins. TCRdb re-analysed the 5' RACE reads in MiXCR, keeping a single row per CDR3 protein. The sample carries 570,000 or so distinct CDR3 sequences, nearly 10% recorded once. The CDR3 loop spans 14 amino acids. The V and J ends lost 4 bases and 3 bases respectively, with 14 bases between them. Germline values: CDR1 SGHRS, CDR2 YFSETQ. Regarding this clonotype: Its cognate antigen is unknown.

Overall study results and limits: Memory repertoires lacked the insertion deficit that abundant cord blood beta clonotypes showed.

The data also belong to a second study, concerning yellow fever vaccine responses in identical twins.

The chain joins TRBV5-1 to TRBJ2-7; D may be TRBD2 (6 bases). The sequence came from a woman aged 18 to 35 in good health. The specimen sequenced was PBMCs. This CDR3 is CASSRGSPYYEQYF. DNA for the CDR3: TGCGCCAGCAGCCGGGGGTCCCCATACTACGAGCAGTACTTC.